These 25 T cell receptor beta chains were sequenced from one sample in a study of cytomegalovirus exposure and HLA in healthy donors. The PCR ran on 60 Vbeta and 13 Jbeta primers. Clones were sequenced by immunoSEQ multiplex PCR, and TCRdb holds only the in-frame ones, with some missing. Seen here are about 160,000 clones, roughly 80% observed once, and the top ten hold 8.5%. Sequencing was performed on PBMCs. The receptors shown here come from a male donor in good health and CMV-seropositive.

This chain joins TRBV28 and TRBJ2-7; 8 nucleotides align to TRBD1. The CDR3 totals 14 residues. After removal of 6 bases from V and 3 bases from J, the junction contained 7 bases not matched to a gene. From germline, CDR1 is MDHEN and CDR2 SYDVKM. As DNA, the CDR3 is TGTGCCAGCAGCTCCGGGACAGGTCTCTACGAGCAGTACTTC. This sequence encodes CASSSGTGLYEQYF.

Only one count was recorded for this clone. The chain is built from TRBV6-1 and TRBJ2-7; 10 nucleotides line up with TRBD2. V trimming: 4 bases; J trimming: 0 bases; junction bases outside the gene matches: 6. Germline lookup yields CDR1 MNHNS and CDR2 SASEGT. This CDR3 spans 16 amino acids. CDR3 nucleotide sequence: TGTGCCAGCAGTGGATTTAGCGGGGGGAGCTCCTACGAGCAGTACTTC. This translates into CASSGFSGGSSYEQYF.

The chain uses TRBV10-3 and TRBJ2-5, with D uncertain. CDR3 length: 13 amino acids. V was shortened by 3 bases and J by 1 base, with 6 bases between the two germline ends. CDR1 is ENHRY and CDR2 is SYGVKD in the germline V gene. The CDR3 loop reads CAISDHSQETQYF. Written as DNA, the CDR3 is TGTGCCATCAGTGACCACAGCCAAGAGACCCAGTACTTC.

In regard to this clone: The same CDR3 also results from other DNA sequences found in this sample. The chain employs TRBV7-2 and TRBJ2-5; TRBD2 agrees at 10 bases. The CDR3 extends over 15 amino acids. The junction had 5 bases not matched to a gene; V was cut back by 2 bases and J by 5 bases. From germline, CDR1 is SGHTA and CDR2 FQGNSA. This CDR3 reads CASSLQRGGRETQYF. For the CDR3, the DNA is TGTGCCAGCAGCTTACAGCGGGGGGGACGTGAGACCCAGTACTTC.

This clone was counted once. The chain joins TRBV6-4 to TRBJ1-2; D is undetermined. V was cut by 6 bases and J by 2 bases, with 13 bases left in between. The CDR3 totals 14 residues. CDR1 MRHNA and CDR2 SNTAGT come from the germline V gene. For the CDR3, the DNA is TGTGCCAGCAGCCCTGAATGGAGAAACTATGGCTACACCTTC. Translating it yields CASSPEWRNYGYTF.

The CDR3 sequence is CASSFGTAQETQYF. For the CDR3, the DNA is TGCGCCAGCAGCTTCGGGACAGCTCAAGAGACCCAGTACTTC. The chain has TRBV5-1 and TRBJ2-5; 7 nucleotides align to TRBD1. The CDR3 runs 14 residues. V dropped 2 bases and J dropped 2; count of bases not matched to a gene: 3. The V gene's germline CDR1 is SGHRS and CDR2 YFSETQ.

On this clone: At the DNA level, this CDR3 is encoded by other sequences in the same sample as well. The V call is TRBV18, the J call TRBJ1-5; D remains unclear. CDR1 KGHSH and CDR2 LQKENI come from the germline V gene. CDR3 length: 13 amino acids. Trimming left V 2 bases short and J 5 bases short, with 7 bases between. The CDR3 bases are TGTGCCAGCTCACCAGGCCGGGATCAGCCCCAGCATTTT. Translation: CASSPGRDQPQHF.

This CDR3 is CATPGGGRGPTNEKLFF. The CDR3 DNA reads TGTGCCACTCCGGGGGGCGGTCGGGGCCCAACTAATGAAAAACTGTTTTTT. V and J are TRBV25-1 and TRBJ1-4, with D tentatively TRBD1 (6 bases). Trimming cost V 10 bases and J 0 bases, with 21 bases left between them. There are 17 residues in the CDR3. Germline V gene sequence: CDR1 MGHDK, CDR2 SYGVNS.

The chain uses TRBV28 and TRBJ1-5, with TRBD1 matching over 9 bases. The CDR3 has 16 residues. The V gene end was trimmed by 4 bases and the J gene end by 0 bases; junction bases not matched to a gene: 4. Germline values: CDR1 MDHEN, CDR2 SYDVKM. CDR3 sequence: CASSYRQGVSNQPQHF. The CDR3 bases are TGTGCCAGCAGTTACCGACAGGGGGTTAGCAATCAGCCCCAGCATTTT.

The rearrangement uses TRBV19 and TRBJ1-1; a possible D gene is TRBD1 (5 bases). Germline CDR1 reads LNHDA; CDR2 reads SQIVND (reference sequence). V lost 7 bases, J lost 1 base, and 19 bases lay in between. The CDR3 is 16 amino acids. Here the CDR3 DNA reads TGTGCCAGTACCCGAAGGAGGGGTACCAAGAACACTGAAGCTTTCTTT. Translated: CASTRRRGTKNTEAFF.

The V gene is TRBV27, the J gene TRBJ1-2, with 10 bases matching TRBD1. The V and J ends lost 3 bases and 7 bases, in that order; junction bases with no gene match: 11. The germline CDR1 and CDR2 sequences are MNHEY and SMNVEV (reference sequence). The CDR3 sequence is 16 residues long. CDR3 region: CASSFYSTGGKFGYTF. The DNA for the CDR3 is TGTGCCAGCAGTTTTTATTCGACAGGGGGCAAATTTGGCTACACCTTC.

The rearrangement uses TRBV29-1 and TRBJ1-2, with 7 positions matching TRBD1. Germline V gene data show CDR1 as SQVTM and CDR2 as ANQGSEA. The CDR3 covers 11 residues. V lost 6 bases and J lost 7; bases outside the gene matches: 5. The CDR3 protein is CSVGQSGGYTF. The CDR3, as DNA: TGCAGCGTGGGACAGTCCGGTGGCTACACCTTC.

V and J are TRBV18 and TRBJ1-3, with D possibly being TRBD1 (6 bases). Germline loops: CDR1 KGHSH, CDR2 LQKENI. The CDR3 has 13 residues. V lost 7 bases and J lost 1, with 8 bases in between. CDR3: CASFRGSGNTIYF. The CDR3 coding sequence is TGTGCCAGCTTCAGGGGTTCTGGAAACACCATATATTTT.

The J gene is TRBJ2-7, the V gene TRBV27; 9 bases agree with TRBD1. The CDR3 is made up of 17 amino acids. The germline CDR1 and CDR2 sequences are MNHEY and SMNVEV (reference sequence). V shed 4 bases, J shed 5 bases, and the junction held 15 bases outside the gene matches. The CDR3: CASSSHRDRVKEDEQYF. In nucleotides, the CDR3 is TGTGCCAGCAGTTCCCACCGGGACAGGGTAAAGGAAGACGAGCAGTACTTC.

This clone was seen a few times. V gene TRBV7-2 combines with J gene TRBJ2-1; TRBD1 might be the D (7 bases). Trimming removed 5 bases at V and 6 bases at J, with 20 bases between. Germline CDR1 and CDR2: SGHTA and FQGNSA. The CDR3 covers 16 residues. CDR3 sequence reads: CASSPLVPGGINEQFF. CDR3 coding DNA: TGTGCCAGCAGCCCCCTTGTGCCAGGGGGGATCAATGAGCAGTTCTTC.

The rearrangement links TRBV10-1 to TRBJ2-3, with 13 bases fitting TRBD2. Germline CDR1 and CDR2: WNHNN and SYGVQD (reference sequence). The CDR3 loop spans 16 amino acids. V lost 3 bases to trimming and J lost 5 bases; unmatched junction nucleotides: 5. CDR3 in amino acids: CASSDSLAGGQDTQYF. Here the CDR3 DNA reads TGCGCCAGCAGTGATTCACTAGCGGGGGGGCAAGATACGCAGTATTTT.

The chain uses TRBV5-6 and TRBJ2-3; 14 bases are shared with TRBD2. Trimming cost V 3 bases and J 3 bases; bases outside gene matches: 6. The CDR3 covers 17 residues. From germline, CDR1 is SGHDT and CDR2 YYEEEE. Here the CDR3 reads CASSSRGTSGRTDTQYF. Here the CDR3 DNA reads TGTGCCAGCAGCTCCCGAGGGACTAGCGGGAGAACAGATACGCAGTATTTT.

This clone was detected a few times. This chain uses TRBV4-1 with TRBJ2-2; 14 bases match TRBD2. J gave up 5 bases and V 1 base, and 6 bases lay outside the gene matches. The CDR3 has 18 residues. In germline, CDR1 is MGHRA, CDR2 YSYEKL. CDR3 sequence reads: CASSQAGLAGVGTGELFF. The CDR3 nucleotides read TGCGCCAGCAGCCAAGCGGGACTAGCGGGAGTAGGTACCGGGGAGCTGTTTTTT.

This chain uses TRBV27 with TRBJ1-4; 9 bases match TRBD1. The CDR3 runs 15 residues. J was trimmed by 5 bases and V by 6 bases; bases with no gene match: 7. Germline CDR1 reads MNHEY; CDR2 reads SMNVEV (reference sequence). CDR3 sequence (DNA): TGTGCCAGCAGATACGGACAGGGGATGAATGAAAAACTGTTTTTT. Translated: CASRYGQGMNEKLFF.

This clone has only a few counts. The rearrangement uses TRBV5-1 and TRBJ2-7; possibly TRBD1 for D (6 bases). Trimming stripped 0 bases from V and 4 bases from J, with 14 bases between. Germline CDR1 is SGHRS and CDR2 is YFSETQ. This CDR3 region has 15 residues. The DNA of the CDR3 is TGCGCCAGCAGCTTGGTGGGGGAAAGGGGGTACGAGCAGTACTTC. Its translation: CASSLVGERGYEQYF.

In its sample, this clone was seen once. The chain employs TRBV28 and TRBJ2-5; 13 bases match TRBD2. Losses at the gene ends were 6 bases for V and 7 bases for J; bases not matched to a gene: 11. CDR3 length equals 16 residues. Germline values: CDR1 MDHEN, CDR2 SYDVKM. The CDR3 DNA sequence: TGTGCCAGCAGGGGAGGACTAGCGGGAGTTATTGGGACCCAGTACTTC. The encoded protein is CASRGGLAGVIGTQYF.

The gene calls are TRBV11-2 and TRBJ2-7; tentatively, D is TRBD2 (5 bases). The germline CDR1 and CDR2 sequences are SGHAT and FQNNGV. This CDR3 has 15 residues. V gave up 5 bases and J gave up 3 bases, with 17 bases separating them. In DNA, the CDR3 is TGTGCCAGCAGCAAAGAATGGGGAGAGAACTACGAGCAGTACTTC. This gives the protein CASSKEWGENYEQYF. Combining the CDR3 with reference TRBV11-2 and TRBJ2-7 gives the whole variable domain EAGVAQSPRYKIIEKRQSVAFWCNPISGHATLYWYQQILGQGPKLLIQFQNNGVVDDSQLPKDRFSAERLKGVDSTLKIQPAKLEDSAVYLCASSKEWGENYEQYFGPGTRLTVT.

As DNA, the CDR3 is TGTGCCAGCAGCTTAACAACAGGGGGCGCGAGGTATGGCTACACCTTC. Translated, it gives CASSLTTGGARYGYTF. This chain uses TRBV7-9 with TRBJ1-2; 9 nucleotides agree with TRBD1. This CDR3 contains 16 residues. J gave up 5 bases and V 2 bases, and 9 bases lay outside the gene matches. Germline assignment: CDR1 SEHNR and CDR2 FQNEAQ (reference sequence).

This chain joins TRBV7-8 and TRBJ1-2, with D possibly matching TRBD1 (6 bases). Germline lookup yields CDR1 SGHVS and CDR2 FQNEAQ. The CDR3 runs to 14 residues. The ends were cut back, 5 bases at V and 2 bases at J, with 12 bases in the middle. As DNA, the CDR3 is TGTGCCAGCAGCCAAGGGAGGGGGAACTATGGCTACACCTTC. It is translated as CASSQGRGNYGYTF.

Comment on this clone: The junction departs from the called germline gene at one end, perhaps through a read error. This chain connects TRBV7-9 to TRBJ1-2; D not resolved. From germline, CDR1 is SEHNR and CDR2 FQNEAQ (reference sequence). The CDR3 covers 16 residues. CDR3 nucleotide sequence: TGTTCCAGCAGCTCAGGTTTCCGGAAAACTAACTATGGCTACACCTTC. Protein: CSSSSGFRKTNYGYTF.